This T cell receptor beta chain was identified during a study of cytomegalovirus exposure and HLA in healthy donors. Findings of the study overall: There were some public TCRs occurring in many donors, but most TCR sequences were rare. Being indistinguishable, some V segments were excluded, TRBV6-2 and TRBV6-3 among them. Earlier analysis yielded a pattern in which most TCR beta V segments were productive about 90% or about 30% of the time. At a 0.05 false discovery rate, a later analysis found approximately 17,000 TCR beta sequences to be associated with HLA alleles.

The CDR3 runs to 14 residues. Trimming took 4 bases from V and 4 from J; bases not matched to a gene: 2. Germline V gives CDR1 LGHNA, CDR2 YSLEER. 13 Jbeta primers and 60 Vbeta primers were used for the PCR. Data came from immunoSEQ multiplex PCR; TCRdb stores just in-frame clones and leaves some out. The profile covers about 180,000 clones, with roughly 77% appearing a single time and 1% taken by the ten largest. In the case of this clone: As yet, its antigen is unknown.

Source material: PBMCs. The chain uses TRBV4-3 and TRBJ1-5; 9 nucleotides align to TRBD1. The sequence came from a woman aged 45-60 years in good health and CMV-seropositive. CDR3 sequence: CASSLGTGNQPQHF. The CDR3 DNA reads TGCGCCAGCAGCCTTGGGACAGGGAATCAGCCCCAGCATTTT.